Shown below are 17 T cell receptor beta chains from a single sample sequenced in a study of metastatic and nonmetastatic thyroid tumors. Thyroid surgery was preceded by no treatment in any patient. With MiXCR, TCRdb reprocessed the PCR reads. The sample contains fewer than 40,000 clones, more than 25% of which appear only once. Sequenced input: blood. The source of these receptors is a female donor with papillary thyroid cancer or a benign thyroid nodule (not recorded which). Some clones in this sample may be carry-over from other donors' samples.

This clone showed up many times. The chain uses TRBV9 and TRBJ2-3; maybe TRBD2 (6 bases). Germline V gene lookup returns CDR1 SGDLS and CDR2 YYNGEE. Trimming took off 0 bases at V and 7 bases at J, with 12 bases between the two ends. CDR3 length equals 14 residues. The CDR3 DNA reads TGTGCCAGCAGCGTAGCTACGGGGGTACATACGCAGTATTTT. Its protein product is CASSVATGVHTQYF.

The table lists this clone with a few counts. The chain recombines TRBV28 with TRBJ2-7; 11 bases are a match to TRBD2. Germline values: CDR1 MDHEN, CDR2 SYDVKM. The V segment lost 10 bases and the J segment 3 bases; nucleotides outside the gene matches: 8. This CDR3 region has 14 residues. The CDR3 DNA sequence: TGTGCCACCTTGTATAGCGGGGGGGACTACGAGCAGTACTTC. This codes for CATLYSGGDYEQYF.

This clone is medium-sized within its sample. The chain recombines TRBV6-1 with TRBJ1-6, with D tentatively TRBD1 (5 bases). Germline V gene data show CDR1 as MNHNS and CDR2 as SASEGT. Trimming removed 8 bases from V and 10 bases from J, with 15 bases in between. The CDR3 consists of 13 residues. This CDR3 reads CASSARDQSPLHF. The CDR3 DNA follows: TGTGCCAGCTCTGCCAGGGATCAATCACCCCTCCACTTT.

The chain is built from TRBV19 and TRBJ2-1; the D call may be TRBD1 or TRBD2 (6 bases each). This CDR3 has 15 amino acids. The germline V gene encodes CDR1 LNHDA and CDR2 SQIVND (reference sequence). Trimming pared 5 bases from V and 4 bases from J, leaving 15 bases between. The CDR3 protein is CASSRLGGPYNEQFF. CDR3 nucleotides: TGTGCCAGTAGTCGGCTGGGGGGCCCTTACAATGAGCAGTTCTTC. Complete variable domain (other parts from reference TRBV19 and TRBJ2-1): DGGITQSPKYLFRKEGQNVTLSCEQNLNHDAMYWYRQDPGQGLRLIYYSQIVNDFQKGDIAEGYSVSREKKESFPLTVTSAQKNPTAFYLCASSRLGGPYNEQFFGPGTRLTVL.

The genes are TRBV21-1 and TRBJ2-1; the DNA was not used to check the table's D call, TRBD2. TRBV21-1 represents a pseudogene. The CDR3 is 19 residues long. The CDR3 is CASSSSAGAGGPRDNEQFF. The CDR3 nucleotides are TGTGCCAGCAGCTCCTCCGCCGGAGCGGGAGGGCCGCGCGACAATGAGCAGTTCTTC.

In its sample, this clone was seen a few times. The rearrangement links TRBV30 to TRBJ1-5, with 7 bases aligning to TRBD1. The trim removed 0 bases at V and 6 bases at J, leaving 2 bases unmatched. Germline lookup yields CDR1 GTSNPN and CDR2 SVGIG (reference sequence). This CDR3 comprises 13 residues. The CDR3 loop is CAWSVAGGQPQHF. CDR3 DNA sequence: TGTGCCTGGAGTGTAGCAGGGGGTCAGCCCCAGCATTTT.

This clone was counted at least ten times. The chain employs TRBV29-1 and TRBJ1-1; the match to TRBD1 covers 10 bases. CDR1 and CDR2 (germline): SQVTM, ANQGSEA. Trimming removed 5 bases from V and 4 bases from J; junction bases left unmatched: 13. CDR3 length equals 16 residues. The CDR3, as DNA: TGCAGCGTTAGCAAATTGGACAGGGGGAAGTCCACTGAAGCTTTCTTT. Translating gives CSVSKLDRGKSTEAFF.

This clone has a count of ten or more. The chain recombines TRBV9 with TRBJ2-3, with D hard to call. V was trimmed by 5 bases and J by 6 bases, leaving 13 bases between them. Germline CDR1 is SGDLS and CDR2 is YYNGEE. The CDR3 length is 13 residues. This chain's CDR3 is CASSTDGRDTQYF. The CDR3 DNA is TGTGCCAGCAGTACCGACGGGCGGGATACGCAGTATTTT.

This clone is medium-sized by share. V is TRBV12-3 or TRBV12-4 and J is TRBJ1-2; weak D call: TRBD1 (5 bases). This CDR3 region has 13 residues. The V end was cut by 5 bases, the J end by 4 bases, with 11 bases between. Here the CDR3 DNA reads TGTGCCAGCAGTGGGACGGGTATCTATGGCTACACCTTC. It specifies CASSGTGIYGYTF.

The table lists this clone with a few counts. The rearrangement uses TRBV12-3 or TRBV12-4 and TRBJ1-2; 8 bases align to TRBD1. This CDR3 region has 13 residues. Unmatched junction bases numbered 11, after V lost 10 bases and J lost 7 bases. For the CDR3, the DNA is TGTGCCATCAGCCGGGACAGGAAGGGTGGCTACACCTTC. It is translated as CAISRDRKGGYTF.

This clone came up a few times. The V gene is TRBV6-5, the J gene TRBJ1-3; 7 bases agree with TRBD1. The V gene end was trimmed by 0 bases and the J gene end by 2 bases; junction bases not matched to a gene: 1. Looked up from germline, CDR1 is MNHEY and CDR2 is SVGAGI. The CDR3 has 15 residues. The CDR3 spells CASSYSRGPGNTIYF. For the CDR3, the DNA is TGTGCCAGCAGTTACTCGAGGGGGCCTGGAAACACCATATATTTT.

This clone has more than one count but fewer than ten. V gene TRBV19 combines with J gene TRBJ2-1; 11 bases match TRBD2. This CDR3 contains 15 residues. Per the germline V gene, CDR1 is LNHDA and CDR2 is SQIVND (reference sequence). After removal of 7 bases from V and 10 bases from J, the junction contained 12 bases not matched to a gene. The CDR3 reads CASTQTSGAGLEQFF. CDR3 nucleotides: TGTGCCAGTACCCAGACTAGCGGGGCAGGTTTGGAGCAGTTCTTC.

The rearrangement uses TRBV7-2 and TRBJ2-7, with 9 bases matching TRBD1. Trimming cost V 2 bases and J 7 bases; bases outside gene matches: 3. The V gene's germline CDR1 is SGHTA and CDR2 FQGNSA. This CDR3 is 13 amino acids long. The CDR3 spells CASSLTGGKEQYF. CDR3 sequence (DNA): TGTGCCAGCAGCTTAACAGGGGGCAAGGAGCAGTACTTC.

The chain couples TRBV20-1 to TRBJ2-7; perhaps TRBD1 as D (6 bases). Deletions cut 3 bases from V and 4 bases from J, with 13 bases between. The CDR3 spans 13 residues. Germline CDR1 DFQATT, CDR2 SNEGSKA (reference sequence). In DNA, the CDR3 is TGCAGTGCTAGGGAGGACAGAGTATACGAGCAGTACTTC. This gives the protein CSAREDRVYEQYF.

This clone was counted a few times. A read error may produce the germline difference seen at one junction end. The same CDR3 is also encoded by other DNA sequences in this sample. This sequence joins TRBV27 and TRBJ2-5, with TRBD1 matching 9 bases. The CDR3 extends over 16 amino acids. The germline V gene has CDR1 MNHEY and CDR2 SMNVEV (reference sequence). Here the CDR3 DNA reads TGTGCCAGCAGTTTACGACCAGGACAGGGGAAAGAAACCCAGTACTTC. Its translation is CASSLRPGQGKETQYF.

V usage is TRBV6-2 or TRBV6-3 and J usage is TRBJ2-6; tentative D call: TRBD2 (5 bases). This CDR3 is 15 amino acids long. The germline CDR1 and CDR2 sequences are MNHEY and SVGEGT. V dropped 7 bases and J dropped 0 bases, with 10 bases sitting between them. The CDR3 protein is CASTPGGSGANVLTF. Written as DNA, the CDR3 is TGTGCCAGCACCCCCGGAGGCTCTGGGGCCAACGTCCTGACTTTC.

This clone came up many times. J is TRBJ1-5 and V is TRBV7-9, with unresolved D. The CDR3 sequence is 13 residues long. CDR1 and CDR2 from the germline V gene are SEHNR and FQNEAQ (reference sequence). The ends were cut back, 0 bases at V and 6 bases at J, with 6 bases in the middle. In DNA form, the CDR3 reads TGTGCCAGCAGCTTAGCGTCGGGTCAGCCCCAGCATTTT. This codes for CASSLASGQPQHF.